The next 21 T cell receptor beta chains were all read from a single sample in a study of blood T cell repertoires in COVID-19 (dated by TCRdb to 2020 to 2021). The library was produced with the immunoSEQ multiplex PCR assay. What TCRdb holds here is the immuneACCESS table cut down to in-frame rearrangements. Part of the clones is not present; checked against another copy, under half of the missing clones reflect an unresolved V gene, and the others are unexplained. Recorded for this sample are about half a million clones; approximately 91% of them occurred a single time. Approximately 8% of the sample lies in the top ten. Sequenced input: PBMCs or T cells enriched from blood (not recorded which). The receptors here all came from a woman aged 55-69 years who had recovered from COVID-19.

The V call is TRBV2, the J call TRBJ2-4, with D possibly matching TRBD2 (6 bases). CDR1 is SNHLY, CDR2 FYNNEI, per germline. Trimming removed 8 bases at V and 15 bases at J, with 17 bases between. The CDR3 consists of 11 residues. CDR3 nucleotide sequence: TGTGCCAGCGAAATCCGGGGGACTTGGTACTTC. This translates into CASEIRGTWYF. Complete variable domain (other parts from reference TRBV2 and TRBJ2-4): EPEVTQTPSHQVTQMGQEVILRCVPISNHLYFYWYRQILGQKVEFLVSFYNNEISEKSEIFDDQFSVERPDGSNFTLKIRSTKLEDSAMYFCASEIRGTWYFGAGTRLSVL.

The chain uses TRBV25-1 and TRBJ2-5, with TRBD2 matching 7 bases. Unmatched junction bases numbered 12, after V lost 3 bases and J lost 5 bases. The length of the CDR3 is 16 residues. Germline-derived CDR1 and CDR2 are MGHDK and SYGVNS. The DNA of the CDR3 is TGTGCCAGCAGTGAGTTGGGACGGGGGGATTCGGAGACCCAGTACTTC. It encodes CASSELGRGDSETQYF.

The sample holds a few counts of this clone. The chain combines TRBV10-3 with TRBJ1-6, with TRBD1 identical over 7 bases. CDR3 length: 16 amino acids. Per germline, CDR1 ENHRY and CDR2 SYGVKD. V lost 5 bases, J lost 6 bases, and 10 bases stayed unmatched. In DNA, the CDR3 is TGTGCCATCAGTAAAACAGGGGCGCAGGGTAATTCACCCCTCCACTTT. Translating gives CAISKTGAQGNSPLHF.

The genes are TRBV6-5 and TRBJ2-7, with TRBD1 as a possible D gene (6 bases). Looked up from germline, CDR1 is MNHEY and CDR2 is SVGAGI. The CDR3 sequence is 13 residues long. Trimming removed 6 bases from V and 1 base from J, with 10 bases in between. The CDR3 reads CASRQGLSYEQYV. The CDR3 region has the DNA TGTGCCAGCAGACAGGGTCTGTCCTACGAGCAGTACGTC.

This sequence joins TRBV5-1 and TRBJ1-1; 11 bases map to TRBD1. Trimming took 4 bases from V and 4 from J; bases not matched to a gene: 3. Germline loops: CDR1 SGHRS, CDR2 YFSETQ. This CDR3 has 14 residues. The CDR3 loop is CASSTGQGGTEAFF. The CDR3 DNA follows: TGCGCCAGCAGCACGGGACAGGGGGGCACTGAAGCTTTCTTT.

V usage is TRBV27 and J usage is TRBJ2-1; tentatively, D is TRBD2 (5 bases). The V and J ends lost 3 bases and 10 bases respectively, with 13 bases between them. CDR1 is MNHEY and CDR2 is SMNVEV in the germline V gene (reference sequence). The CDR3 has 13 amino acids. The CDR3 loop is CASSFLRVQEQFF. The CDR3 region has the DNA TGTGCCAGCAGTTTCTTGAGGGTACAGGAGCAGTTCTTC.

The chain couples TRBV20-1 to TRBJ1-2; D unresolved. Germline assignment: CDR1 DFQATT and CDR2 SNEGSKA (reference sequence). V was clipped by 3 bases and J by 6 bases, with 14 bases between them. This CDR3 is built from 13 residues. The CDR3 reads CSASFGVWDGYTF. As DNA, the CDR3 is TGCAGTGCTAGTTTCGGGGTTTGGGATGGCTACACCTTC.

This chain uses TRBV19 with TRBJ1-1; 7 positions match TRBD1. Germline V gene sequence: CDR1 LNHDA, CDR2 SQIVND (reference sequence). The CDR3 contains 13 residues. J gave up 8 bases and V 5 bases, and 8 bases lay outside the gene matches. The CDR3 loop reads CASSSRQGVEAFF. In DNA, the CDR3 is TGTGCCAGTAGTTCCCGACAGGGTGTCGAAGCTTTCTTT.

The CDR3 protein is CAIRGTGYSYGYTF. The CDR3 region has the DNA TGTGCCATCAGGGGGACAGGGTATAGCTATGGCTACACCTTC. The chain carries TRBV10-3 and TRBJ1-2; 9 positions agree with TRBD1. CDR3 length equals 14 residues. In germline, CDR1 is ENHRY, CDR2 SYGVKD. V gave up 6 bases and J gave up 4 bases; unmatched junction bases: 6.

This sequence joins TRBV19 and TRBJ2-2; possible D gene TRBD2, 5 bases. This CDR3 has 14 residues. The V end was cut by 4 bases, the J end by 5 bases, with 11 bases between. Germline CDR1 reads LNHDA; CDR2 reads SQIVND (reference sequence). The CDR3 sequence: CASSKEGGTGELFF. The CDR3 nucleotides read TGTGCCAGTAGTAAAGAAGGAGGAACCGGGGAGCTGTTTTTT.

This chain uses TRBV7-8 with TRBJ1-1; 9 bases are a match to TRBD1. The CDR3 is 14 amino acids. Germline V gene data show CDR1 as SGHVS and CDR2 as FQNEAQ. The V gene end was trimmed by 3 bases and the J gene end by 4 bases; junction bases not matched to a gene: 3. The CDR3 coding sequence is TGTGCCAGCAGCTTCGACAGGGGGAGCACTGAAGCTTTCTTT. Translated: CASSFDRGSTEAFF.

The genes are TRBV6-5 and TRBJ2-4; D perhaps matches TRBD2 (6 bases). The CDR3 totals 14 residues. Trimming cost V 4 bases and J 8 bases, with 15 bases left between them. Looked up from germline, CDR1 is MNHEY and CDR2 is SVGAGI. The CDR3 region is CASSSGTVRDIQYF. DNA for the CDR3: TGTGCCAGCAGTTCGGGGACTGTACGGGACATTCAGTACTTC.

A note on this clone: This sample includes further DNA sequences coding for the same CDR3. The CDR3 protein is CASSVGGGPYNEQFF. In DNA form, the CDR3 reads TGTGCCAGCAGCGTCGGGGGGGGCCCATACAATGAGCAGTTCTTC. This chain joins TRBV9 and TRBJ2-1, with TRBD2 matching 8 bases. The CDR3 spans 15 residues. The V segment lost 2 bases and the J segment 4 bases; nucleotides outside the gene matches: 5. Germline values: CDR1 SGDLS, CDR2 YYNGEE.

The chain carries TRBV5-4 and TRBJ2-1; TRBD1 aligns across 7 bases. The CDR3 totals 15 residues. With V trimmed by 4 bases and J by 6 bases, 10 bases remained unmatched. CDR1 and CDR2 from the germline V gene are SGHNT and YYREEE (reference sequence). In DNA, the CDR3 is TGTGCCAGCAGCCCACCGGGACAGCCTTTCAATGAGCAGTTCTTC. Protein sequence: CASSPPGQPFNEQFF.

This chain joins TRBV5-4 and TRBJ2-7, with 12 bases that match TRBD1. Germline V gives CDR1 SGHNT, CDR2 YYREEE (reference sequence). The CDR3 contains 14 residues. Germline trimming cut 4 bases from V and 5 bases from J; bases unmatched to any gene: 4. CDR3 sequence: CASSRDRGRNEQYF. CDR3 coding DNA: TGTGCCAGCAGCCGGGACAGGGGGCGGAACGAGCAGTACTTC.

J is TRBJ2-2 and V is TRBV5-1; TRBD1 agrees at 11 bases. Germline values: CDR1 SGHRS, CDR2 YFSETQ. J was trimmed by 3 bases and V by 3 bases; bases with no gene match: 19. The CDR3 is made up of 21 amino acids. CDR3 nucleotide sequence: TGCGCCAGCAGCTCCGTAGAGCTACCGGACAGGGGGCGATGGGACACCGGGGAGCTGTTTTTT. Translation: CASSSVELPDRGRWDTGELFF.

The chain carries TRBV5-1 and TRBJ2-7; 10 positions agree with TRBD1. Per the germline V gene, CDR1 is SGHRS and CDR2 is YFSETQ. V dropped 4 bases and J dropped 4; count of bases not matched to a gene: 11. The CDR3 runs 16 residues. DNA of the CDR3: TGCGCCAGCAGCCCGATCCCGACAGGGGGCGTTTACGAGCAGTACTTC. Translation: CASSPIPTGGVYEQYF. Filled out from reference TRBV5-1 and TRBJ2-7, the complete variable domain reads KAGVTQTPRYLIKTRGQQVTLSCSPISGHRSVSWYQQTPGQGLQFLFEYFSETQRNKGNFPGRFSGRQFSNSRSEMNVSTLELGDSALYLCASSPIPTGGVYEQYFGPGTRLTVT.

This clone has only a few counts. The gene calls are TRBV28 and TRBJ1-4, with 9 bases that match TRBD1. Trimming at V came to 7 bases and at J to 4 bases, leaving 7 bases not matched to a gene. The length of the CDR3 is 15 residues. Germline V gene sequence: CDR1 MDHEN, CDR2 SYDVKM. CDR3 amino acids: CASTTGGQNNEKLFF. The CDR3 DNA reads as TGTGCCAGCACCACAGGGGGCCAAAATAATGAAAAACTGTTTTTT.

The rearrangement joins TRBV11-3 to TRBJ2-2; 12 bases are a match to TRBD1. CDR1 is SGHNT and CDR2 is YENEEA in the germline V gene. The CDR3 runs 17 residues. V gave up 1 base and J gave up 3 bases; unmatched junction bases: 3. As DNA, the CDR3 is TGTGCCAGCAGCTTAGGGGGGACAGGGGGCCACACCGGGGAGCTGTTTTTT. This encodes CASSLGGTGGHTGELFF.

V is TRBV21-1 and J is TRBJ2-7; whether TRBD2, the table's D call, matches the DNA was not checked. TRBV21-1 is classified as a pseudogene. The length of the CDR3 is 22 residues. The CDR3 nucleotides read TGTGCCAGCAGCAGTTCTAGCGGGGGGGCCCTCCTATCGTTCCAAGTTTCCTACGAGCAGTACGTC. It is translated as CASSSSSGGALLSFQVSYEQYV.

J is TRBJ1-3 and V is TRBV2; unclear D gene. The germline V gene has CDR1 SNHLY and CDR2 FYNNEI. The CDR3 has 11 residues. The V end lost 3 bases, the J end lost 11 bases, and 8 bases lay between the germline ends. CDR3 loop: CASSESMAIYF. CDR3 coding DNA: TGTGCCAGCAGTGAGAGCATGGCCATATATTTT.